Below, 18 T cell receptor beta chains from the same sample are listed, as sequenced in a study of cytomegalovirus exposure and HLA in healthy donors (dated by TCRdb to the late 2010s). The library was obtained by the immunoSEQ multiplex PCR assay. TCRdb took over this immuneACCESS table, retaining in-frame rearrangements with V and J assigned. Such tables are incomplete; in checked studies, under half of the missing clones stem from an unresolved V gene, and the remainder is unexplained. The sample data list some 79,000 clones, and 94% of these were observed just once. 3.2% of the sample is held by the ten biggest clonotypes. Material for sequencing was PBMCs. The receptors originated from a woman aged 18-29 years in good health and CMV-seropositive.

The chain employs TRBV4-1 and TRBJ2-7, with D maybe TRBD1 (6 bases). The CDR3 loop spans 15 amino acids. CDR1 and CDR2 (germline): MGHRA, YSYEKL. V was shortened by 4 bases and J by 3 bases, with 16 bases between the two germline ends. CDR3 loop: CASSRSLEGHYEQYF. In nucleotides, the CDR3 is TGCGCCAGCAGCCGGTCACTAGAGGGACACTACGAGCAGTACTTC.

The chain uses TRBV29-1 and TRBJ1-5; D ambiguous. V lost 4 bases and J 6 bases, leaving 10 bases between the germline ends. The CDR3 contains 12 residues. CDR1 SQVTM and CDR2 ANQGSEA come from the germline V gene. The CDR3 reads CSVGEGTQPQHF. The CDR3 bases are TGCAGCGTTGGTGAGGGAACTCAGCCCCAGCATTTT.

V usage is TRBV5-4 and J usage is TRBJ1-5; 8 bases match TRBD1. The CDR3 runs 15 residues. Germline trimming cut 2 bases from V and 3 bases from J; bases unmatched to any gene: 4. Germline V lookup: CDR1 SGHNT, CDR2 YYREEE (reference sequence). CDR3 sequence: CASSLGQGPNQPQHF. The DNA for the CDR3 is TGTGCCAGCAGCTTAGGACAGGGCCCCAATCAGCCCCAGCATTTT. Complete variable domain (other parts from reference TRBV5-4 and TRBJ1-5): ETGVTQSPTHLIKTRGQQVTLRCSSQSGHNTVSWYQQALGQGPQFIFQYYREEENGRGNFPPRFSGLQFPNYSSELNVNALELDDSALYLCASSLGQGPNQPQHFGDGTRLSIL.

The chain uses TRBV6-1 and TRBJ2-7; unclear D gene. The germline V and J ends were trimmed by 5 bases and 3 bases, with 17 bases remaining between them. The CDR3 spans 15 residues. In germline, CDR1 is MNHNS, CDR2 SASEGT. CDR3 amino acids: CASSLQLGPLYEQYF. CDR3 bases: TGTGCCAGCAGTCTACAGCTGGGCCCCCTCTACGAGCAGTACTTC.

V is TRBV5-4 and J is TRBJ2-7; TRBD1 matches at 10 bases. The junction had 6 bases not matched to a gene; V was cut back by 5 bases and J by 4 bases. Germline V gene data show CDR1 as SGHNT and CDR2 as YYREEE (reference sequence). The CDR3 has 14 amino acids. The CDR3 spells CASSQDRGLYEQYF. CDR3 nucleotide sequence: TGTGCCAGCAGTCAAGACAGGGGGCTATACGAGCAGTACTTC. Complete variable domain (other parts from reference TRBV5-4 and TRBJ2-7): ETGVTQSPTHLIKTRGQQVTLRCSSQSGHNTVSWYQQALGQGPQFIFQYYREEENGRGNFPPRFSGLQFPNYSSELNVNALELDDSALYLCASSQDRGLYEQYFGPGTRLTVT.

The V call is TRBV7-9, the J call TRBJ2-1; 10 nucleotides agree with TRBD2. The CDR3 runs to 15 residues. Trimming cost V 5 bases and J 4 bases; bases outside gene matches: 5. The germline CDR1 and CDR2 sequences are SEHNR and FQNEAQ (reference sequence). The chain's CDR3 is CASSPGTSAYNEQFF. In nucleotides, the CDR3 is TGTGCCAGCAGCCCGGGGACTAGCGCTTACAATGAGCAGTTCTTC. Full variable domain (rest looked up from reference TRBV7-9 and TRBJ2-1): DTGVSQNPRHKITKRGQNVTFRCDPISEHNRLYWYRQTLGQGPEFLTYFQNEAQLEKSRLLSDRFSAERPKGSFSTLEIQRTEQGDSAMYLCASSPGTSAYNEQFFGPGTRLTVL.

The count of this clone is one. This chain links TRBV5-8 with TRBJ2-7; D possibly corresponds to TRBD1 (6 bases). Germline CDR1 is SGHTS and CDR2 is YDEGEE. V gave up 3 bases and J gave up 4 bases, with 14 bases separating them. The CDR3 sequence is 14 residues long. The CDR3 region has the DNA TGTGCCAGCAGCTCCCAAGGGACACGGTACGAGCAGTACTTC. Protein product: CASSSQGTRYEQYF.

The table lists this clone with a count of one. This chain joins TRBV5-6 and TRBJ2-2; no clear D gene. Germline V CDR1 and CDR2: SGHDT, YYEEEE. The CDR3 sequence is 12 residues long. The V gene lost 5 bases and the J gene lost 4 bases, with 6 bases spanning the gap. CDR3 nucleotides: TGTGCCAGCAGGGGCGCCACCGGGGAGCTGTTTTTT. This translates into CASRGATGELFF.

The chain combines TRBV7-9 with TRBJ1-6; no reliable D call. Trimming left V 1 base short and J 7 bases short, with 8 bases between. CDR1 and CDR2 (germline): SEHNR, FQNEAQ (reference sequence). The CDR3 length is 14 residues. CDR3 DNA: TGTGCCAGCAGCTTAGGGCAATGGAATTCACCCCTCCACTTT. As protein: CASSLGQWNSPLHF.

This rearrangement joins TRBV19 to TRBJ2-1; TRBD2 matches at 10 bases. Unmatched junction bases numbered 7, after V lost 7 bases and J lost 7 bases. This CDR3 comprises 14 residues. Germline V gene data show CDR1 as LNHDA and CDR2 as SQIVND (reference sequence). In DNA, the CDR3 is TGTGCCAGTAAACCAGCGGGAGGGGTTAATGAGCAGTTCTTC. It specifies CASKPAGGVNEQFF. Full variable domain (missing parts from reference TRBV19 and TRBJ2-1): DGGITQSPKYLFRKEGQNVTLSCEQNLNHDAMYWYRQDPGQGLRLIYYSQIVNDFQKGDIAEGYSVSREKKESFPLTVTSAQKNPTAFYLCASKPAGGVNEQFFGPGTRLTVL.

The rearrangement joins TRBV28 to TRBJ2-7; TRBD1 agrees at 7 bases. The trim removed 6 bases at V and 0 bases at J, leaving 8 bases unmatched. The CDR3 has 15 residues. Germline V gives CDR1 MDHEN, CDR2 SYDVKM. The DNA for the CDR3 is TGTGCCAGCAGGCCAGGGACAGCTGACTCCTACGAGCAGTACTTC. Protein product: CASRPGTADSYEQYF. The entire variable domain, with the rest obtained from reference TRBV28 and TRBJ2-7, is as follows: DVKVTQSSRYLVKRTGEKVFLECVQDMDHENMFWYRQDPGLGLRLIYFSYDVKMKEKGDIPEGYSVSREKKERFSLILESASTNQTSMYLCASRPGTADSYEQYFGPGTRLTVT.

The rearrangement links TRBV29-1 to TRBJ2-3; 10 bases are shared with TRBD2. The trim removed 2 bases at V and 3 bases at J, leaving 5 bases unmatched. CDR3 length equals 15 residues. Germline V gene lookup returns CDR1 SQVTM and CDR2 ANQGSEA. The CDR3 protein is CSVEPMGLATDTQYF. In DNA, the CDR3 is TGCAGCGTTGAACCCATGGGACTAGCGACAGATACGCAGTATTTT.

The V call is TRBV5-6, the J call TRBJ2-3, with 8 bases that match TRBD2. V was clipped by 4 bases and J by 6 bases; unmatched bases: 13. Per germline, CDR1 SGHDT and CDR2 YYEEEE. CDR3 length equals 16 residues. The CDR3 nucleotides read TGTGCCAGCAGCCTTACCAGCGGGGGAGCGTATGATACGCAGTATTTT. It encodes CASSLTSGGAYDTQYF.

This chain uses TRBV6-5 with TRBJ1-5; the D gene is possibly TRBD1 (6 bases). The V and J ends lost 6 bases and 4 bases respectively, with 16 bases between them. CDR1 is MNHEY and CDR2 is SVGAGI in the germline V gene. The CDR3 spans 15 residues. The CDR3 sequence: CASRPIGGPNQPQHF. In DNA, the CDR3 is TGTGCCAGCAGGCCTATAGGGGGTCCAAATCAGCCCCAGCATTTT.

The rearrangement links TRBV5-8 to TRBJ1-5, with no clear D. Trimming removed 4 bases at V and 9 bases at J, with 11 bases between. The CDR3 sequence is 12 residues long. CDR1 SGHTS and CDR2 YDEGEE come from the germline V gene. DNA for the CDR3: TGTGCCAGCAGCCGCTTTGGGCGGCCCCAGCATTTT. Translation: CASSRFGRPQHF.

The CDR3 is CAWSAQKQFF. CDR3 nucleotide sequence: TGTGCCTGGAGTGCCCAGAAGCAGTTCTTC. The gene calls are TRBV30 and TRBJ2-1; D is unclear. The CDR3 is 10 residues long. CDR1 and CDR2 from the germline V gene are GTSNPN and SVGIG (reference sequence). The V and J ends lost 1 base and 11 bases respectively, with 6 bases between them.

This chain uses TRBV27 with TRBJ1-2; D ambiguous. V lost 2 bases to trimming and J lost 7 bases, with 11 bases between them. Germline V gene lookup returns CDR1 MNHEY and CDR2 SMNVEV (reference sequence). The CDR3 length is 13 residues. CDR3 nucleotide sequence: TGTGCCAGCAGTTTAAAGCTAGGAGGTGGCTACACCTTC. Translation gives CASSLKLGGGYTF.

The V and J genes are TRBV6-5 and TRBJ2-7; TRBD1 aligns across 8 bases. The CDR3 totals 14 residues. With 6 bases clipped from V and 5 bases from J, the junction kept 9 bases outside the gene matches. Germline V gives CDR1 MNHEY, CDR2 SVGAGI. CDR3 region: CASRPRTGFHEQYF. The CDR3 bases are TGTGCCAGCAGACCCCGGACAGGGTTCCACGAGCAGTACTTC.